A single T cell receptor (beta chain) is shown here with its context. What it recognizes is unknown. Trimming took 6 bases from V and 6 from J, leaving 15 bases between them. The CDR3 contains 15 residues. CDR1 is MNHEY and CDR2 is SVGAGI in the germline V gene. The RNA input was roughly 0.45 to 1 ug, and it was reverse transcribed with random hexamers. TCRdb itself ran the immunoSEQ multiplex PCR reads through MiXCR, one entry per CDR3 protein. This table holds 150,000 to 190,000 distinct CDR3 sequences, around 95% found once. These data are taken from a study of CD8 T cells in Susac syndrome. Findings and limits, study-wide: By the study's own acknowledgment, its TCR sequencing and HLA analysis included relatively few individuals.

This receptor was obtained from a human donor with multiple sclerosis. Sequencing was done on a sample of CD8+ T cells from PBMCs. V gene TRBV6-5 combines with J gene TRBJ1-6, with D unclear. CDR3 sequence reads: CASSLTWPTNSPLHF. CDR3 DNA: TGTGCCAGCAGCCTAACCTGGCCGACTAATTCACCCCTCCACTTT.